The T cell receptor (beta chain) described here comes from a study of graft-versus-host responses after intestinal transplantation. On the study more broadly: Every transplant recipient was induced with anti-thymocyte globulin, then maintained on tacrolimus and steroids for about 3 years.

Study results and limitations: Analysis identified GvH clones in recipient marrow, with some appearing first in ileum or blood. Maximum circulating GvH clone levels tracked with early post-transplant HvG decreases.

The CDR3 runs 16 residues. From germline, CDR1 is SGHNT and CDR2 YENEEA. V gave up 0 bases and J gave up 10 bases; unmatched junction bases: 5. With respect to this clone: The antigen remains undetermined.

Some clones are missing from TCRdb's copy, which holds only in-frame ones; the method was immunoSEQ multiplex PCR. The sample yields around 130,000 clones, around nine tenths seen once. The TCR was taken from a human donor who received an intestinal transplant. The starting material was unstimulated CD4+ T cells sorted from spleen or lymph node cells, obtained before intestinal transplant. V and J are TRBV11-3 and TRBJ1-6, with 11 bases identical to TRBD1. The DNA for the CDR3 is TGTGCCAGCAGCTTAGAGGGACAGGGGGTTAAATCACCCCTCCACTTT. It codes for CASSLEGQGVKSPLHF.